This T cell receptor (beta chain) was captured by sequencing in a study of T cell responses to AZD1222 COVID-19 vaccine. Study outcomes and limitations: Mostly white British, mostly female donors; authors suggested clonal diversity may be underestimated. Spike-specific TCR breadth and depth grew following two AZD1222 doses. Just a handful of people given AZD1222 tested seropositive at baseline.

CDR1 and CDR2 (germline): SGHRS, YFSETQ. Losses at the gene ends were 4 bases for V and 0 bases for J; bases not matched to a gene: 6. This CDR3 spans 15 amino acids. Points on this clone: Its antigen is currently unknown. Other DNA variants within this sample encode the same CDR3.

The table came from immunoSEQ multiplex PCR; TCRdb's copy has only in-frame clones and leaves some out. The table includes about 130,000 clones, about nine tenths detected once. The TCR was taken from an adult who received the AZD1222 COVID-19 vaccine. Material: peripheral blood, obtained 28 days after the second AZD1222 dose. The gene calls are TRBV5-1 and TRBJ1-1; 7 bases agree with TRBD1. This CDR3 reads CASSPPGQLNTEAFF. Written as DNA, the CDR3 is TGCGCCAGCAGCCCGCCGGGACAGTTGAACACTGAAGCTTTCTTT.